This T cell receptor beta chain emerged from a study of T cell repertoires in cytomegalovirus infection. As for the study in general: CMV infection plus the matching HLA type was flagged by public TCR beta signatures.

Whole-study results and caveats: Identification of carriers of CMV plus the relevant HLA was performed using cumulative public TCR beta family frequency. HLA-C-restricted, CMV-specific TCR beta clonotypes were dominant ex vivo.

TCRdb re-called the reads through MiXCR, storing one row per CDR3 protein. The sample carries almost 550,000 distinct CDR3 sequences, 16% recorded once. This clonotype was counted between two and nine times. Its antigen remains unknown. The sequence came from a human donor in good health (CMV status not recorded). Some clones in this sample may be carry-over from other donors' samples. The sequencing sample was made of CD8+ T cells from PBMCs.

CDR3 region: CASSQDTGEADTQYF. The CDR3 DNA reads as TGCGCCAGCAGCCAAGACACAGGGGAGGCAGATACGCAGTATTTT. The gene calls are TRBV4-1 and TRBJ2-3, with D possibly matching TRBD1 (7 bases). This CDR3 spans 15 amino acids. Trimming shortened V by 0 bases and J by 4 bases, and 11 bases separated the two germline ends. The germline V gene encodes CDR1 MGHRA and CDR2 YSYEKL.